The 20 T cell receptor beta chains reported below all come from one sample, sequenced in a study of T cell responses to AZD1222 COVID-19 vaccine. Libraries were prepared by immunoSEQ multiplex PCR; TCRdb keeps only in-frame clonotypes and omits some of them. This table has some 79,000 clones, roughly 80% appearing once. The sample here was peripheral blood, taken 28 days after the second AZD1222 dose. The receptors shown here come from an adult who received the AZD1222 COVID-19 vaccine.

J is TRBJ2-7 and V is TRBV15; D perhaps matches TRBD1 (7 bases). CDR1 is LNHNV and CDR2 is YYDKDF in the germline V gene (reference sequence). V was trimmed by 5 bases and J by 6 bases, leaving 17 bases between them. The CDR3 has 14 amino acids. In nucleotides, the CDR3 is TGTGCCACCAGCGTAGCGGAGAACAGGGGCGAGCAGTACTTC. Translated, it gives CATSVAENRGEQYF. Filled out from reference TRBV15 and TRBJ2-7, the complete variable domain reads DAMVIQNPRYQVTQFGKPVTLSCSQTLNHNVMYWYQQKSSQAPKLLFHYYDKDFNNEADTPDNFQSRRPNTSFCFLDIRSPGLGDTAMYLCATSVAENRGEQYFGPGTRLTVT.

CDR3 in DNA: TGCAGCGTTTTCGTTCCCAGAGACTATGGCTACACCTTC. Translation gives CSVFVPRDYGYTF. The chain carries TRBV29-1 and TRBJ1-2, with unresolved D. CDR1 and CDR2 (germline): SQVTM, ANQGSEA. V lost 5 bases to trimming and J lost 3 bases, with 13 bases between them. The CDR3 runs 13 residues.

The CDR3 loop reads CASSPQGSGNTIYF. As DNA, the CDR3 is TGTGCCAGCTCACCACAGGGGTCTGGAAACACCATATATTTT. This rearrangement joins TRBV18 to TRBJ1-3, with D perhaps matching TRBD1 (5 bases). The V gene lost 1 base and the J gene lost 1 base, with 5 bases spanning the gap. The CDR3 is made up of 14 amino acids. CDR1 and CDR2 from the germline V gene are KGHSH and LQKENI.

The chain employs TRBV19 and TRBJ2-3; 10 positions match TRBD2. This CDR3 region has 17 residues. Per germline, CDR1 LNHDA and CDR2 SQIVND (reference sequence). Trimming removed 5 bases from V and 2 bases from J; junction bases left unmatched: 10. This CDR3 is CASSFDPLAGFTDTQYF. CDR3 bases: TGTGCCAGTAGTTTCGACCCACTAGCGGGATTCACAGATACGCAGTATTTT.

V usage is TRBV29-1 and J usage is TRBJ2-7; 9 nucleotides align to TRBD1. Germline V gene data show CDR1 as SQVTM and CDR2 as ANQGSEA. This CDR3 is 13 amino acids long. J was trimmed by 7 bases and V by 8 bases; bases with no gene match: 12. The CDR3 here is CSSGGQGPGEQYF. CDR3 sequence (DNA): TGCAGCTCCGGGGGACAGGGTCCCGGGGAGCAGTACTTC.

V gene TRBV27 combines with J gene TRBJ2-2; no clear D gene. Trimming removed 6 bases at V and 3 bases at J, with 8 bases between. Germline V CDR1 and CDR2: MNHEY, SMNVEV (reference sequence). This CDR3 is built from 13 residues. The CDR3 DNA sequence: TGTGCCAGCAGCACAGATTACACCGGGGAGCTGTTTTTT. Its protein is CASSTDYTGELFF.

The chain employs TRBV27 and TRBJ2-2, with 7 bases lining up with TRBD2. Unmatched junction bases numbered 13, after V lost 6 bases and J lost 3 bases. The CDR3 spans 17 residues. Germline V gene lookup returns CDR1 MNHEY and CDR2 SMNVEV (reference sequence). CDR3 nucleotides: TGTGCCAGCAGGGGGGGGGTCGGCGGATCATACACCGGGGAGCTGTTTTTT. Residues: CASRGGVGGSYTGELFF.

The chain carries TRBV2 and TRBJ2-1, with a tentative D call TRBD2 (6 bases). CDR3 length equals 16 residues. Germline V gene lookup returns CDR1 SNHLY and CDR2 FYNNEI. V gave up 2 bases and J gave up 0 bases, with 11 bases separating them. In DNA form, the CDR3 reads TGTGCCAGCAGTGAACCGGACGGGAGCTCCTACAATGAGCAGTTCTTC. It specifies CASSEPDGSSYNEQFF.

The V and J genes are TRBV28 and TRBJ1-5, with D possibly matching TRBD1 (5 bases). With 2 bases removed from V and 4 bases from J, the gap between germline ends came to 9 bases. The germline V gene has CDR1 MDHEN and CDR2 SYDVKM. The CDR3 loop spans 14 amino acids. This chain's CDR3 is CASSLGRDNQPQHF. CDR3 in DNA: TGTGCCAGCAGTTTAGGCAGGGATAATCAGCCCCAGCATTTT. Full variable domain (outside the CDR3, taken from reference TRBV28 and TRBJ1-5): DVKVTQSSRYLVKRTGEKVFLECVQDMDHENMFWYRQDPGLGLRLIYFSYDVKMKEKGDIPEGYSVSREKKERFSLILESASTNQTSMYLCASSLGRDNQPQHFGDGTRLSIL.

The chain combines TRBV6-5 with TRBJ2-2; 10 bases agree with TRBD1. With V trimmed by 5 bases and J by 1 base, 1 base remained unmatched. Germline CDR1 is MNHEY and CDR2 is SVGAGI. This CDR3 contains 15 residues. This CDR3 reads CASSRTGGNTGELFF. The CDR3 nucleotides read TGTGCCAGCAGTAGGACAGGGGGGAACACCGGGGAGCTGTTTTTT.

V is TRBV28 and J is TRBJ2-1; D gene uncertain. V dropped 5 bases and J dropped 6 bases, with 14 bases sitting between them. There are 14 residues in the CDR3. Germline CDR1 MDHEN, CDR2 SYDVKM. The CDR3 protein is CASSPDPPLNEQFF. CDR3 bases: TGTGCCAGCAGTCCCGATCCGCCGCTCAATGAGCAGTTCTTC.

The gene calls are TRBV6-6 and TRBJ1-2; 7 nucleotides line up with TRBD1. V dropped 7 bases and J dropped 4; count of bases not matched to a gene: 9. Germline values: CDR1 MNHNY, CDR2 SVGAGI (reference sequence). The CDR3 has 14 amino acids. CDR3 in amino acids: CASTSDREVYGYTF. The CDR3 DNA sequence: TGTGCCAGCACTTCAGACAGGGAGGTCTATGGCTACACCTTC.

V usage is TRBV2 and J usage is TRBJ1-1; D not certain. The CDR3 totals 13 residues. In germline, CDR1 is SNHLY, CDR2 FYNNEI. The germline V and J ends were trimmed by 8 bases and 4 bases, with 14 bases remaining between them. CDR3 region: CASVPDGGTEAFF. DNA for the CDR3: TGTGCCAGCGTTCCGGACGGAGGCACTGAAGCTTTCTTT. Together with reference TRBV2 and TRBJ1-1, the CDR3 gives the full variable domain: EPEVTQTPSHQVTQMGQEVILRCVPISNHLYFYWYRQILGQKVEFLVSFYNNEISEKSEIFDDQFSVERPDGSNFTLKIRSTKLEDSAMYFCASVPDGGTEAFFGQGTRLTVV.

This chain uses TRBV2 with TRBJ2-3, with TRBD2 as a possible D gene (7 bases). This CDR3 has 15 residues. V lost 6 bases and J 1 base, leaving 14 bases between the germline ends. From germline, CDR1 is SNHLY and CDR2 FYNNEI. The CDR3 sequence is CASSKEGGGTDTQYF. DNA for the CDR3: TGTGCCAGCAGCAAGGAGGGGGGGGGCACAGATACGCAGTATTTT.

DNA of the CDR3: TGCGCCAGCAGCCAAGTCACCGGGGAAGAGACCCAGTACTTC. It yields the protein CASSQVTGEETQYF. The rearrangement uses TRBV4-1 and TRBJ2-5; TRBD2 is a possible D gene (5 bases). Trimming took off 1 base at V and 3 bases at J, with 9 bases between the two ends. Per the germline V gene, CDR1 is MGHRA and CDR2 is YSYEKL. The CDR3 runs to 14 residues.

This clone showed up just once. The J gene is TRBJ1-2, the V gene TRBV28, with D possibly TRBD1 on 6 matching bases. In germline, CDR1 is MDHEN, CDR2 SYDVKM. This CDR3 has 16 amino acids. Between the trimmed V and J ends, which lost 3 bases and 4 bases, there was a span of 18 bases. This CDR3 reads CASSFPSGGRGYGYTF. DNA for the CDR3: TGTGCCAGCAGTTTCCCCAGCGGGGGCAGGGGCTATGGCTACACCTTC.

The rearrangement uses TRBV6-2 or TRBV6-3 and TRBJ2-7; tentative D call: TRBD2 (6 bases). The germline V gene has CDR1 MNHEY and CDR2 SVGEGT. The CDR3 sequence is 16 residues long. V lost 5 bases, J lost 2 bases, and 19 bases lay in between. The CDR3 coding sequence is TGTGCCAGCAGTGAGATTACCGGGACTCCGCCCTACGAGCAGTACTTC. Protein product: CASSEITGTPPYEQYF.

The chain has TRBV9 and TRBJ1-1; 7 bases match TRBD1. The CDR3 spans 14 residues. V was clipped by 4 bases and J by 3 bases; unmatched bases: 6. CDR1 and CDR2 (germline): SGDLS, YYNGEE. CDR3 bases: TGTGCCAGCAGCTTTACAGGGGAGGACACTGAAGCTTTCTTT. As protein: CASSFTGEDTEAFF.

The rearrangement uses TRBV13 and TRBJ2-3, with a tentative D call TRBD1 (6 bases). V gave up 5 bases and J gave up 3 bases, with 18 bases separating them. Per germline, CDR1 PRHDT and CDR2 FYEKMQ (reference sequence). The CDR3 has 16 residues. In nucleotides, the CDR3 is TGTGCCAGCAGCGAGCCGGGACAATCAAGAACAGATACGCAGTATTTT. Its protein is CASSEPGQSRTDTQYF.

This chain links TRBV10-1 with TRBJ1-2; 7 bases are a match to TRBD1. The CDR3 extends over 13 amino acids. V gave up 8 bases and J gave up 6 bases; unmatched junction bases: 9. In germline, CDR1 is WNHNN, CDR2 SYGVQD (reference sequence). CDR3 sequence reads: CASGRDRTHGYTF. In DNA form, the CDR3 reads TGCGCCAGCGGACGGGACAGAACCCATGGCTACACCTTC.